A single TCR beta chain is shown here with its context. The data are from a study of shared clonotypes between healthy human individuals. The CDR3 totals 15 residues. Per the germline V gene, CDR1 is LNHDA and CDR2 is SQIVND (reference sequence). V lost 3 bases and J lost 3, with 12 bases in between. Libraries were prepared by immunoSEQ multiplex PCR; TCRdb keeps only in-frame clonotypes and omits some of them. The sample yields 500,000 or so clones, 90% to 96% seen once. The rearrangement joins TRBV19 to TRBJ2-1; no firm D call. The sequenced material came from naive CD4+ T cells sorted from blood. Subset meaning: CD45RA+ positively selected. The sequence was collected from a woman in her twenties or thirties in good health. In DNA, the CDR3 is TGTGCCAGTAGTATGCCCCCGACCCGCTACAATGAGCAGTTCTTC. It specifies CASSMPPTRYNEQFF.